This T cell receptor beta chain was captured in a study of CD8 T cell repertoires and HIV-1 epitope variants. Overall study: Enriched T cells were co-cultured with equal numbers of autologous T cell-negative antigen-presenting cells.

Comments on this clone: Its antigen is not identified.

The germline V and J ends were trimmed by 3 bases and 6 bases, with 8 bases remaining between them. The CDR3 runs 12 residues. Germline V CDR1 and CDR2: SGHTA, FQGNSA. Clones were read by immunoSEQ multiplex PCR, and TCRdb kept only the in-frame ones, dropping some. The sample shows thousands of clones, about 60% of them seen only once. This TCR was sampled from a male donor with HIV. The chain couples TRBV7-2 to TRBJ1-1; no reliable D call. The specimen was cultured CD8+ T cells derived from PBMCs. CDR3 DNA: TGTGCCAGCAGCTTGGGTAACCCTGAAGCTTTCTTT. Protein product: CASSLGNPEAFF.